The clone carrying this TCR beta chain was counted at least ten times. The data derive from a study of regulatory T cells in long-lasting Graves disease. Combining iRepertoire HTBI primers with Arm-PCR of CDR3 regions, the authors built TCR beta libraries. Authors' analysis steps: Overall, samples carried 62 TRBV and some 15 TRBJ segments. MiXCR, applied by TCRdb to the multiplex PCR reads, yields one record per CDR3 protein. The V and J calls shown here were made by TCRdb, not taken from the authors' results. Of about 610,000 distinct CDR3 sequences in the sample, around 16% were seen once. Time point of the sample: newly diagnosed GD, antithyroid drugs for less than 3 months. Extracted PBMC RNA gave rise to the TCR library. The CDR3 spans 16 residues. CDR1 is LGHDT, CDR2 YNNKEL, per germline (reference sequence). V gave up 5 bases and J gave up 1 base, with 16 bases separating them. The same specimen was also included in a second study, on T cells in Graves' hyperthyroidism and ophthalmopathy. That work contributes: Participants, patients aged 18 to 65, had newly diagnosed hyperthyroidism with a duration under 2 months. In the first-round RT-PCR of the TCR CDR3, the HTBI primer set was used.

The origin of this receptor is a man aged 18 to 30 with Graves disease. This specimen was peripheral blood mononuclear cells (PBMCs), taken at new diagnosis, from a patient treated with antithyroid drugs. The chain employs TRBV3-1 and TRBJ2-3; D might be TRBD1 or TRBD2, each matching 6 bases. CDR3 amino acids: CASSARGGLRTDTQYF. CDR3 nucleotide sequence: TGTGCCAGCAGCGCAAGAGGGGGACTTCGCACAGATACGCAGTATTTT.